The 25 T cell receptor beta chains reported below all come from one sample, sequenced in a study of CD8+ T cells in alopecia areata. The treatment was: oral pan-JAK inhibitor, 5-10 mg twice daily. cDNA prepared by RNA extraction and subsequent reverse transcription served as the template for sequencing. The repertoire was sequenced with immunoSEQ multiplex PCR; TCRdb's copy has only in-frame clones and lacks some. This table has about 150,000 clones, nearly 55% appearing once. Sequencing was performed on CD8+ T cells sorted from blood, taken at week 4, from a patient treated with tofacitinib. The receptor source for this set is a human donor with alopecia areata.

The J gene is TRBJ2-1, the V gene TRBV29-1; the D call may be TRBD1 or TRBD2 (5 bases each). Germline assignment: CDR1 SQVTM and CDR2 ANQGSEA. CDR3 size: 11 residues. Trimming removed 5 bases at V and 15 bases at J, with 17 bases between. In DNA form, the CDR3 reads TGCAGCGTTTGGGACCCTCCAAGGTTGTTCTTC. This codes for CSVWDPPRLFF.

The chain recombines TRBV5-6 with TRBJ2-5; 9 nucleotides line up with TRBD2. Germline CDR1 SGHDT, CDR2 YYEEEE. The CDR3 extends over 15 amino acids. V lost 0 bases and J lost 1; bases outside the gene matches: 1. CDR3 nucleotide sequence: TGTGCCAGCAGCTTGGTGCGGGGGGGCCAAGAGACCCAGTACTTC. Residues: CASSLVRGGQETQYF.

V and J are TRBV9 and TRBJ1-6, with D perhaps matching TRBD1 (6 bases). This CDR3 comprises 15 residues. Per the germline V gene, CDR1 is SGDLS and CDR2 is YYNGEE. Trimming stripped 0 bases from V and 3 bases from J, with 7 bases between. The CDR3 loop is CASSVEGGYNSPLHF. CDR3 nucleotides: TGTGCCAGCAGCGTAGAGGGGGGCTATAATTCACCCCTCCACTTT.

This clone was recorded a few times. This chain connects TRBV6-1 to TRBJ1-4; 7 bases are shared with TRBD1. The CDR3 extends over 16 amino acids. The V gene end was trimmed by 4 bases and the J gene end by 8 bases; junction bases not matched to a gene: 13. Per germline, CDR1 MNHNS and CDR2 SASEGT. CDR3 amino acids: CASSVGKGALNEKLFF. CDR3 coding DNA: TGTGCCAGCAGTGTCGGGAAGGGGGCGCTTAACGAAAAACTGTTTTTT.

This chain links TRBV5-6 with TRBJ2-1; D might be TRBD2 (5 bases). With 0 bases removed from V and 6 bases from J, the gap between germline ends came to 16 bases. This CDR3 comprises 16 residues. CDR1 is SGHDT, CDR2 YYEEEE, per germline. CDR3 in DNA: TGTGCCAGCAGCTTGGGGGGAGTTGGAGGACTCAATGAGCAGTTCTTC. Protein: CASSLGGVGGLNEQFF. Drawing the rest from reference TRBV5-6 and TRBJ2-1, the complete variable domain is DAGVTQSPTHLIKTRGQQVTLRCSPKSGHDTVSWYQQALGQGPQFIFQYYEEEERQRGNFPDRFSGHQFPNYSSELNVNALLLGDSALYLCASSLGGVGGLNEQFFGPGTRLTVL.

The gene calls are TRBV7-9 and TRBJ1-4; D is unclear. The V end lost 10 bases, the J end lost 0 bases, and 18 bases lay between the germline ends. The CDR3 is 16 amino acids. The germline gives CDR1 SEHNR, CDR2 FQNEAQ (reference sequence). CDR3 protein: CATTILGGATNEKLFF. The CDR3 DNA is TGTGCCACTACCATTCTCGGTGGAGCAACTAATGAAAAACTGTTTTTT.

The CDR3 loop reads CASSLEAGYEQYF. In nucleotides, the CDR3 is TGTGCCAGCAGCTTAGAGGCAGGATACGAGCAGTACTTC. V is TRBV7-9 and J is TRBJ2-7; D remains ambiguous. The CDR3 sequence is 13 residues long. The germline CDR1 and CDR2 sequences are SEHNR and FQNEAQ (reference sequence). Trimming left V 1 base short and J 4 bases short, with 8 bases between.

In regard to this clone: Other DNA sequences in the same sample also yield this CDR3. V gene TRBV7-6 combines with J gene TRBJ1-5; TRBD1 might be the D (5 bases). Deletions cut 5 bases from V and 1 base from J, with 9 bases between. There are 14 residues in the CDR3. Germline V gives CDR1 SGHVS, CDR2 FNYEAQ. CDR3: CASSLGDSNQPQHF. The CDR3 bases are TGTGCCAGCAGCCTAGGGGACAGCAATCAGCCCCAGCATTTT.

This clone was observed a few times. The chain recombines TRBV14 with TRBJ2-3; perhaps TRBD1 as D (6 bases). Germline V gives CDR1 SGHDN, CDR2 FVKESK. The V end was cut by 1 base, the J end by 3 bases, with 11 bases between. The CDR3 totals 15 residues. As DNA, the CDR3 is TGTGCCAGCAGCCAAGGGTCAGGGGTGACAGATACGCAGTATTTT. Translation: CASSQGSGVTDTQYF.

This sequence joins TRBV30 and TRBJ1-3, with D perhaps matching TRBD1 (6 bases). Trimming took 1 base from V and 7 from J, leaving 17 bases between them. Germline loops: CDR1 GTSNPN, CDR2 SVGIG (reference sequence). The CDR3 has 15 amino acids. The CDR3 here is CAWSAFQGTNNTIYF. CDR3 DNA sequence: TGTGCCTGGAGTGCATTTCAGGGGACGAACAACACCATATATTTT.

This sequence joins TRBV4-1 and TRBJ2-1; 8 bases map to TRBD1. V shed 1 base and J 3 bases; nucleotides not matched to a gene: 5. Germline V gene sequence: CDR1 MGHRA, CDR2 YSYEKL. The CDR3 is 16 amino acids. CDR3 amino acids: CASSQGDRSFYNEQFF. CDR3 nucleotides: TGCGCCAGCAGCCAAGGGGACAGGAGCTTCTACAATGAGCAGTTCTTC.

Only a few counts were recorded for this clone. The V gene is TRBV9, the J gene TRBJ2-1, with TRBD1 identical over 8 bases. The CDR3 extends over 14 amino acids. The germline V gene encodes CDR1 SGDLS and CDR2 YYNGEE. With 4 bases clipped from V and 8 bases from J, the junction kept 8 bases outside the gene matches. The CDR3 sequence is CASSTPDRGDEQFF. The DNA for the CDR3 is TGTGCCAGCAGCACCCCTGACAGGGGCGATGAGCAGTTCTTC.

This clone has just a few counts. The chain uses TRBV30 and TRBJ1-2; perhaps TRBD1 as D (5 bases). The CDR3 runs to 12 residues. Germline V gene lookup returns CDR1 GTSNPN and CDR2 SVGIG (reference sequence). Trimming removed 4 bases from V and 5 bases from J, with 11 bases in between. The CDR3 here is CAWMGEAYGYTF. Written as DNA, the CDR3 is TGTGCCTGGATGGGGGAAGCTTATGGCTACACCTTC. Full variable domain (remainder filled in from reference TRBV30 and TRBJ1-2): SQTIHQWPATLVQPVGSPLSLECTVEGTSNPNLYWYRQAAGRGLQLLFYSVGIGQISSEVPQNLSASRPQDRQFILSSKKLLLSDSGFYLCAWMGEAYGYTFGSGTRLTVV.

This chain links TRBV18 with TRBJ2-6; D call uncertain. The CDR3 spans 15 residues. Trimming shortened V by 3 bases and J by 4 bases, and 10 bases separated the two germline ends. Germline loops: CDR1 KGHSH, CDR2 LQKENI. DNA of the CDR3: TGTGCCAGCTCACCCCCCCGGGCCGGGGCCAACGTCCTGACTTTC. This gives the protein CASSPPRAGANVLTF.

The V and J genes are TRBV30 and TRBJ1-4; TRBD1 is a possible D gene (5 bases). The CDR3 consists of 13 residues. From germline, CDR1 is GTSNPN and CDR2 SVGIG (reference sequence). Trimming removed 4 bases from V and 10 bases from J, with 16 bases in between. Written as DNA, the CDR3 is TGTGCCTGGACCCAAGCGACCCAGGGAAAACTGTTTTTT. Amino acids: CAWTQATQGKLFF.

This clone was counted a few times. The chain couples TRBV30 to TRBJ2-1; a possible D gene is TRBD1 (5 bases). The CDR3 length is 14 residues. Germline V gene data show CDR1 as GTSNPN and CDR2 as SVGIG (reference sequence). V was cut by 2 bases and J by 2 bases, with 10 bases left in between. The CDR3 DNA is TGTGCCTGGAGTTCGGTGGGGCCCTACAATGAGCAGTTCTTC. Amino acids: CAWSSVGPYNEQFF.

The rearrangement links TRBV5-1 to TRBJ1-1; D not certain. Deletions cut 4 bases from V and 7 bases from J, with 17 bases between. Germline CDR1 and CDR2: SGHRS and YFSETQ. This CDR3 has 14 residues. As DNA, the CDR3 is TGCGCCAGCAGCACAGCGAACTCGATAGATGAAGCTTTCTTT. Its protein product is CASSTANSIDEAFF.

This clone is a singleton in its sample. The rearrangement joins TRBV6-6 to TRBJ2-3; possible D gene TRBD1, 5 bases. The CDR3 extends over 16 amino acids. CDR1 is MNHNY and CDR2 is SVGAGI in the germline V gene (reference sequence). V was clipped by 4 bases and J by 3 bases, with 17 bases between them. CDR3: CASSSWTSSSTDTQYF. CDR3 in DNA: TGTGCCAGCAGTTCCTGGACAAGCTCCTCGACAGATACGCAGTATTTT.

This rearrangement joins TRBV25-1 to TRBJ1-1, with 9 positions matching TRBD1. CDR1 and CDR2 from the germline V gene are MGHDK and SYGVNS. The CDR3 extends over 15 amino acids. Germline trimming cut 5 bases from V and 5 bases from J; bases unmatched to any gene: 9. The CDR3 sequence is CASSWGTGRWTEAFF. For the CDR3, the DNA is TGTGCCAGCAGTTGGGGGACAGGGAGGTGGACTGAAGCTTTCTTT.

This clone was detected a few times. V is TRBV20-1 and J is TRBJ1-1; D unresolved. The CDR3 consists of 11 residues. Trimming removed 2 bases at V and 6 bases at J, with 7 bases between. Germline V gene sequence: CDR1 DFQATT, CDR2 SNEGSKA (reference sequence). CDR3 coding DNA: TGCAGTGCTAGAAAAAGCGCTGAAGCTTTCTTT. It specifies CSARKSAEAFF.

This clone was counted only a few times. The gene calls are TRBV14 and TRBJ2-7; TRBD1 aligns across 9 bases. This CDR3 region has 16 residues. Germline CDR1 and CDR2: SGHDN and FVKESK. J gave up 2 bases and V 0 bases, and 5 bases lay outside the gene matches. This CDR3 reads CASSQDGQGRPYEQYF. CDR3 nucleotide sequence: TGTGCCAGCAGCCAAGATGGACAGGGGCGTCCCTACGAGCAGTACTTC.

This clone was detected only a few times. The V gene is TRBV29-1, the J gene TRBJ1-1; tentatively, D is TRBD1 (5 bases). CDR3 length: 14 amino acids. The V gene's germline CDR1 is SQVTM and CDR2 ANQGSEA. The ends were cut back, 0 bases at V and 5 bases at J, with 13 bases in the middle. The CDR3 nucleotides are TGCAGCGTTGAAGATCTCGGGGCAGGAACTGAAGCTTTCTTT. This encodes CSVEDLGAGTEAFF.

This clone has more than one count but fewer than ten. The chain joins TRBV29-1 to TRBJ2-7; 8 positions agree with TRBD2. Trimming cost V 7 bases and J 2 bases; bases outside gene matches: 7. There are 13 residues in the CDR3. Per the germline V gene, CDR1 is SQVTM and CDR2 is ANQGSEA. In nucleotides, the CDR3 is TGCAGCGGGAGCGGGGGATCGGCCTACGAGCAGTACTTC. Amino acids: CSGSGGSAYEQYF.

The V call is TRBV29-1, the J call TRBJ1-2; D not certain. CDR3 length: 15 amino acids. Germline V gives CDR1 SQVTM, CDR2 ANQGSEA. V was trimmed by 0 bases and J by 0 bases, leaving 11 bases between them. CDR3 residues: CSVEDDQLPNYGYTF. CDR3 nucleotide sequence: TGCAGCGTTGAAGATGATCAGCTCCCTAACTATGGCTACACCTTC.

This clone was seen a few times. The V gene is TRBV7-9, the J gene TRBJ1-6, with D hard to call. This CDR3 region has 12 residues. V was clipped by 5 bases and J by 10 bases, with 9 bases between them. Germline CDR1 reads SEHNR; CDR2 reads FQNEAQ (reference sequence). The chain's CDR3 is CASSPDLSPLHF. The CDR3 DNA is TGTGCCAGCAGCCCGGACCTATCACCCCTCCACTTT.